The 19 T cell receptor beta chains presented below share a single source sample, sequenced in a study of blood T cell repertoires in COVID-19. TCRdb's table, derived via immunoSEQ multiplex PCR, lists solely in-frame clones and lacks some. The repertoire holds around 300,000 clones, with approximately 86% as singletons. The specimen was peripheral blood. The source of these receptors is an older woman with COVID-19, enrolled during active disease.

The chain couples TRBV15 to TRBJ2-1, with 10 bases fitting TRBD2. Germline V gene data show CDR1 as LNHNV and CDR2 as YYDKDF (reference sequence). J was trimmed by 10 bases and V by 5 bases; bases with no gene match: 11. This CDR3 comprises 15 residues. This chain's CDR3 is CATSARSGGWEEQFF. CDR3 coding DNA: TGTGCCACCAGCGCCCGTAGCGGGGGGTGGGAGGAGCAGTTCTTC. Supplemented by reference TRBV15 and TRBJ2-1, the full variable domain reads DAMVIQNPRYQVTQFGKPVTLSCSQTLNHNVMYWYQQKSSQAPKLLFHYYDKDFNNEADTPDNFQSRRPNTSFCFLDIRSPGLGDTAMYLCATSARSGGWEEQFFGPGTRLTVL.

The J gene is TRBJ2-7, the V gene TRBV5-1; the D gene is possibly TRBD2 (6 bases). V lost 1 base and J 7 bases, leaving 18 bases between the germline ends. The CDR3 consists of 15 residues. CDR1 SGHRS and CDR2 YFSETQ come from the germline V gene. CDR3 protein: CASSLPSAGLEEQYF. The CDR3 bases are TGCGCCAGCAGCTTGCCATCAGCGGGTTTGGAGGAGCAGTACTTC. The full variable domain, rest sourced from reference TRBV5-1 and TRBJ2-7, is KAGVTQTPRYLIKTRGQQVTLSCSPISGHRSVSWYQQTPGQGLQFLFEYFSETQRNKGNFPGRFSGRQFSNSRSEMNVSTLELGDSALYLCASSLPSAGLEEQYFGPGTRLTVT.

V is TRBV3-1 (or the pseudogene TRBV3-2) and J is TRBJ2-3; D uncertain. There are 12 residues in the CDR3. From germline, CDR1 is LGHDT and CDR2 YNNKEL (reference sequence). V shed 5 bases and J shed 2 bases, with 5 bases lying between them. The CDR3 DNA reads TGTGCCAGCAGCGAGAACACAGATACGCAGTATTTT. This gives the protein CASSENTDTQYF.

The chain joins TRBV27 to TRBJ1-6; 9 bases agree with TRBD1. Trimming at V came to 0 bases and at J to 8 bases, leaving 5 bases not matched to a gene. The germline V gene has CDR1 MNHEY and CDR2 SMNVEV (reference sequence). This CDR3 spans 16 amino acids. CDR3 region: CASSLSWRQGDSPLHF. The CDR3 DNA sequence: TGTGCCAGCAGTTTATCGTGGCGACAGGGGGATTCACCCCTCCACTTT.

A single count supports this clone. V is TRBV2 and J is TRBJ1-2; no clear D gene. Germline values: CDR1 SNHLY, CDR2 FYNNEI. The CDR3 is 13 amino acids. V lost 7 bases and J 2 bases, leaving 11 bases between the germline ends. The chain's CDR3 is CASKSGINYGYTF. The CDR3 DNA follows: TGTGCCAGCAAATCAGGAATCAACTATGGCTACACCTTC.

This chain links TRBV4-2 with TRBJ1-1; TRBD1 aligns across 7 bases. V lost 4 bases, J lost 5 bases, and 7 bases stayed unmatched. Germline lookup yields CDR1 LGHNA and CDR2 YNFKEQ. This CDR3 has 14 residues. The CDR3 bases are TGTGCCAGCAGCCGCATAACAGGGGAAACTGAAGCTTTCTTT. Its translation is CASSRITGETEAFF.

The chain links TRBV5-1 to TRBJ2-7; no clear D. Germline CDR1 is SGHRS and CDR2 is YFSETQ. The CDR3 sequence is 13 residues long. V lost 6 bases to trimming and J lost 6 bases, with 16 bases between them. This CDR3 reads CASNPEWSPEQYF. The CDR3 coding sequence is TGCGCCAGCAACCCGGAGTGGTCACCCGAGCAGTACTTC. Full variable domain (missing parts from reference TRBV5-1 and TRBJ2-7): KAGVTQTPRYLIKTRGQQVTLSCSPISGHRSVSWYQQTPGQGLQFLFEYFSETQRNKGNFPGRFSGRQFSNSRSEMNVSTLELGDSALYLCASNPEWSPEQYFGPGTRLTVT.

The rearrangement links TRBV7-2 to TRBJ2-4; maybe TRBD2 (7 bases). The CDR3 spans 15 residues. Looked up from germline, CDR1 is SGHTA and CDR2 is FQGNSA. V gave up 3 bases and J gave up 1 base, with 10 bases separating them. In DNA form, the CDR3 reads TGTGCCAGCAGCTTTGGGGGGGCGGCCAAAAACATTCAGTACTTC. Translating it yields CASSFGGAAKNIQYF.

V and J are TRBV10-3 and TRBJ2-2; a possible D gene is TRBD1 (6 bases). The CDR3 covers 14 residues. Germline values: CDR1 ENHRY, CDR2 SYGVKD. The V end was cut by 11 bases, the J end by 0 bases, with 13 bases between. The CDR3 DNA follows: TGTGCCTCGTTACGACAGGCGAACACCGGGGAGCTGTTTTTT. Its protein is CASLRQANTGELFF.

This chain links TRBV4-2 with TRBJ1-5, with a tentative D call TRBD1 (6 bases). The V end lost 1 base, the J end lost 4 bases, and 11 bases lay between the germline ends. Germline CDR1 LGHNA, CDR2 YNFKEQ. The CDR3 loop spans 15 amino acids. The CDR3 loop is CASSQGDRQNQPQHF. The CDR3 nucleotides read TGTGCCAGCAGCCAAGGAGACAGGCAAAATCAGCCCCAGCATTTT.

The chain uses TRBV12-5 and TRBJ2-7; tentatively, D is TRBD2 (6 bases). The CDR3 is made up of 14 amino acids. V lost 5 bases and J lost 4, with 15 bases in between. Germline CDR1 and CDR2: LGHNT and FRNRAP. Written as DNA, the CDR3 is TGTGCTAGTGGTGGGGACGGCGGGGATTACGAGCAGTACTTC. Translation: CASGGDGGDYEQYF.

This clone appeared a single time. The rearrangement uses TRBV5-6 and TRBJ2-7, with 10 positions matching TRBD2. The trim removed 5 bases at V and 2 bases at J, leaving 4 bases unmatched. The CDR3 is 14 amino acids. The germline CDR1 and CDR2 sequences are SGHDT and YYEEEE. The CDR3 nucleotides read TGTGCCAGCAGTAATCTAGCGGGGGCCTACGAGCAGTACTTC. It yields the protein CASSNLAGAYEQYF.

This clone has more than one count but fewer than ten. The rearrangement links TRBV7-2 to TRBJ1-5; 12 nucleotides match TRBD1. From germline, CDR1 is SGHTA and CDR2 FQGNSA. The CDR3 sequence is 16 residues long. V dropped 5 bases and J dropped 6; count of bases not matched to a gene: 8. The CDR3: CASSQQPGQGAQPQHF. The CDR3 region has the DNA TGTGCCAGCAGCCAACAACCGGGACAGGGGGCTCAGCCCCAGCATTTT.

The chain couples TRBV5-1 to TRBJ1-4; D is possibly TRBD1 (6 bases). The germline V gene has CDR1 SGHRS and CDR2 YFSETQ. This CDR3 contains 16 residues. Trimming stripped 5 bases from V and 7 bases from J, with 21 bases between. CDR3 sequence reads: CASSGGGEVKVEKLFF. The CDR3 coding sequence is TGCGCCAGCAGTGGTGGGGGCGAGGTGAAGGTTGAAAAACTGTTTTTT.

This chain uses TRBV5-1 with TRBJ1-1; TRBD1 aligns across 7 bases. Germline V gene lookup returns CDR1 SGHRS and CDR2 YFSETQ. CDR3 length equals 16 residues. Unmatched junction bases numbered 5, after V lost 0 bases and J lost 0 bases. CDR3 sequence reads: CASSLGDSGMNTEAFF. The CDR3 DNA sequence: TGCGCCAGCAGCTTGGGGGACAGCGGAATGAACACTGAAGCTTTCTTT.

The CDR3 loop reads CASSLFLGQGTEAFF. The DNA for the CDR3 is TGTGCCAGCAGTTTATTTCTAGGACAGGGAACTGAAGCTTTCTTT. The chain recombines TRBV27 with TRBJ1-1; TRBD1 agrees at 8 bases. CDR1 MNHEY and CDR2 SMNVEV come from the germline V gene (reference sequence). V lost 1 base and J lost 5; bases outside the gene matches: 6. The CDR3 loop spans 15 amino acids.

The J gene is TRBJ1-6, the V gene TRBV2, with D unresolved. The CDR3 covers 14 residues. Looked up from germline, CDR1 is SNHLY and CDR2 is FYNNEI. V was cut by 1 base and J by 4 bases, with 5 bases left in between. The CDR3 reads CASSEGRYNSPLHF. In nucleotides, the CDR3 is TGTGCCAGCAGTGAAGGGAGGTATAATTCACCCCTCCACTTT. Together with reference TRBV2 and TRBJ1-6, the CDR3 gives the full variable domain: EPEVTQTPSHQVTQMGQEVILRCVPISNHLYFYWYRQILGQKVEFLVSFYNNEISEKSEIFDDQFSVERPDGSNFTLKIRSTKLEDSAMYFCASSEGRYNSPLHFGNGTRLTVT.

This chain connects TRBV15 to TRBJ1-3; D is undetermined. In germline, CDR1 is LNHNV, CDR2 YYDKDF (reference sequence). Trimming took 1 base from V and 2 from J, leaving 15 bases between them. The CDR3 totals 17 residues. The CDR3 region is CATSRGRSLGAGNTIYF. CDR3 coding DNA: TGTGCCACCAGCAGAGGACGGTCTTTGGGAGCTGGAAACACCATATATTTT.

The rearrangement links TRBV27 to TRBJ2-5; 10 bases are shared with TRBD2. This CDR3 has 15 amino acids. With 6 bases clipped from V and 2 bases from J, the junction kept 6 bases outside the gene matches. From germline, CDR1 is MNHEY and CDR2 SMNVEV (reference sequence). As DNA, the CDR3 is TGTGCCAGCAGCTCTAGCGGGGGAAGGCAAGAGACCCAGTACTTC. Translating it yields CASSSSGGRQETQYF.